This record concerns one T cell receptor (beta chain) sequence. The source of the sample is a study of blood T cell repertoires in COVID-19. Original analysis: Amplification of reference gene primers was used by the study to estimate nucleated cell counts. Some clones are missing from TCRdb's copy, which holds only in-frame ones; the method was immunoSEQ multiplex PCR. V, J and clone size were drawn from that table, and D and trimming were deduced from the DNA. The table has tens of thousands of clones, 88% seen once. V shed 4 bases and J shed 4 bases, with 16 bases lying between them. The CDR3 extends over 15 amino acids. From germline, CDR1 is MGHRA and CDR2 YSYEKL.

Sequences were obtained from peripheral blood. This chain connects TRBV4-1 to TRBJ1-1, with D maybe TRBD1 (6 bases). The receptor's source is a human donor in a cohort sampled during active COVID-19. The DNA for the CDR3 is TGCGCCAGCAGCCTCCGGGGGGGGGCGACCACTGAAGCTTTCTTT. This encodes CASSLRGGATTEAFF.